This TCR beta chain comes out of a study of shared clonotypes between healthy human individuals. Findings and caveats of the study: Sequencing depth was expected to affect clonotype sharing among donors.

Each subset's genomic DNA was shared equally among a number of immunoSEQ plates. This table comes from immunoSEQ multiplex PCR, and its TCRdb copy is limited to in-frame clones, with some not included. Of around 500,000 clones detected, 75% to 85% appear once; the ten largest clones hold around 14%. To note about this clone: The antigen is undetermined.

The trim removed 1 base at V and 2 bases at J, leaving 3 bases unmatched. Looked up from germline, CDR1 is SGHVS and CDR2 is FNYEAQ. The CDR3 runs 15 residues. Every donor, a Caucasian adult, lived in Nashville, Tennessee. Sequencing was carried out using PBMCs. The receptor comes from a woman aged 40 to 49 in good health. Some clones in this sample may be carry-over from other donors' samples. V usage is TRBV7-6 and J usage is TRBJ2-7; 9 bases agree with TRBD2. The CDR3 DNA reads TGTGCCAGCAGCTTAGTTAGCGGGAGAGCCTACGAGCAGTACTTC. Its protein product is CASSLVSGRAYEQYF.